Below, 26 T cell receptor beta chains from the same sample are listed, as sequenced in a study of CD8 T cells in Susac syndrome. RNA was extracted with the RNeasy kit, and a quantity of roughly 0.5 to 1 ug was reverse transcribed using random hexamers. TCRdb recomputed calls from the immunoSEQ multiplex PCR reads with MiXCR, one row per CDR3 protein. The sample shows 140,000 or so distinct CDR3 sequences, approximately 93% of them seen only once. Sequenced material: CD4+ T cells from PBMCs. Receptors originate from a human donor in good health.

The chain carries TRBV5-1 and TRBJ2-5; 9 nucleotides match TRBD2. Trimming removed 4 bases from V and 2 bases from J; junction bases left unmatched: 9. Germline CDR1 reads SGHRS; CDR2 reads YFSETQ. CDR3 size: 16 residues. The CDR3 here is CASSLVGTSNQETQYF. Here the CDR3 DNA reads TGCGCCAGCAGCCTCGTGGGGACTAGCAATCAAGAGACCCAGTACTTC.

The chain couples TRBV30 to TRBJ2-5; D perhaps matches TRBD1 (6 bases). Germline V CDR1 and CDR2: GTSNPN, SVGIG (reference sequence). V was trimmed by 7 bases and J by 1 base, leaving 10 bases between them. The CDR3 has 12 residues. The CDR3 DNA reads as TGTGCCTTCAAGGACAGCCAAGAGACCCAGTACTTC. Translated, it gives CAFKDSQETQYF.

The gene calls are TRBV11-2 and TRBJ2-4; the match to TRBD1 covers 7 bases. Trimming took 4 bases from V and 1 from J; bases not matched to a gene: 13. The length of the CDR3 is 18 residues. In germline, CDR1 is SGHAT, CDR2 FQNNGV. The CDR3 nucleotides read TGTGCCAGCAGCTCCACCTCGAAGGGGGCGAGTGCCAAAAACATTCAGTACTTC. It encodes CASSSTSKGASAKNIQYF.

V usage is TRBV6-1 and J usage is TRBJ1-2; D gene ambiguous. V shed 3 bases and J shed 6 bases, with 5 bases lying between them. This CDR3 has 11 residues. Germline V gene sequence: CDR1 MNHNS, CDR2 SASEGT. CDR3 region: CASSDPDGYTF. CDR3 coding DNA: TGTGCCAGCAGTGATCCGGATGGCTACACCTTC.

The chain carries TRBV6-1 and TRBJ1-1; 9 bases line up with TRBD1. The CDR3 covers 15 residues. J lost 4 bases, V lost 4 bases, and 7 bases had no gene match. Germline values: CDR1 MNHNS, CDR2 SASEGT. The CDR3 region is CASSALTGGITEAFF. CDR3 DNA sequence: TGTGCCAGCAGTGCCCTGACAGGGGGAATCACTGAAGCTTTCTTT.

The chain joins TRBV12-3 or TRBV12-4 to TRBJ2-7, with TRBD2 matching over 7 bases. V was pared by 4 bases and J by 0 bases, with 9 bases of the junction left unmatched. The CDR3 contains 16 residues. The CDR3 sequence is CASSSGGGPGSYEQYF. In DNA form, the CDR3 reads TGTGCCAGCAGTTCGGGGGGTGGCCCCGGCTCCTACGAGCAGTACTTC.

This clonotype was detected once. This chain connects TRBV3-1 to TRBJ2-7; D gene unclear. Germline V lookup: CDR1 LGHDT, CDR2 YNNKEL (reference sequence). The CDR3 runs to 14 residues. The V end was cut by 4 bases, the J end by 7 bases, with 17 bases between. As DNA, the CDR3 is TGTGCCAGCAGCCGAGGACCGTCAGGTGGAGAGCAGTACTTC. It specifies CASSRGPSGGEQYF.

The chain combines TRBV30 with TRBJ2-7; 9 bases map to TRBD1. J gave up 11 bases and V 1 base, and 3 bases lay outside the gene matches. The V gene's germline CDR1 is GTSNPN and CDR2 SVGIG (reference sequence). CDR3 length: 11 amino acids. In nucleotides, the CDR3 is TGTGCCTGGAGTGGGACAGGGGAAAAGTACTTC. It translates to CAWSGTGEKYF. The full variable domain, with the rest looked up from reference TRBV30 and TRBJ2-7, is SQTIHQWPATLVQPVGSPLSLECTVEGTSNPNLYWYRQAAGRGLQLLFYSVGIGQISSEVPQNLSASRPQDRQFILSSKKLLLSDSGFYLCAWSGTGEKYFGPGTRLTVT.

The chain carries TRBV18 and TRBJ2-4; weak D call: TRBD2 (5 bases). Trimming took off 4 bases at V and 5 bases at J, with 9 bases between the two ends. Germline CDR1 is KGHSH and CDR2 is LQKENI. CDR3 size: 13 residues. Here the CDR3 reads CASSLGLENIQYF. CDR3 sequence (DNA): TGTGCCAGCTCACTTGGACTTGAAAACATTCAGTACTTC. Filled out from reference TRBV18 and TRBJ2-4, the complete variable domain reads NAGVMQNPRHLVRRRGQEARLRCSPMKGHSHVYWYRQLPEEGLKFMVYLQKENIIDESGMPKERFSAEFPKEGPSILRIQQVVRGDSAAYFCASSLGLENIQYFGAGTRLSVL.

V is TRBV5-1 and J is TRBJ1-1; D might be TRBD1 (5 bases). V lost 7 bases to trimming and J lost 0 bases, with 13 bases between them. Germline V CDR1 and CDR2: SGHRS, YFSETQ. The CDR3 contains 14 residues. The CDR3 here is CASGTGRMNTEAFF. DNA for the CDR3: TGCGCCAGCGGAACAGGCAGGATGAACACTGAAGCTTTCTTT.

Only one count was recorded for this clonotype. The rearrangement uses TRBV15 and TRBJ2-5; possible D gene TRBD2, 7 bases. Trimming stripped 3 bases from V and 10 bases from J, with 12 bases between. CDR1 is LNHNV and CDR2 is YYDKDF in the germline V gene (reference sequence). This CDR3 is built from 12 residues. CDR3 sequence reads: CATSSLRGLQYF. The CDR3 DNA reads TGTGCCACCAGCAGCCTGCGGGGGCTCCAGTACTTC. Filled out from reference TRBV15 and TRBJ2-5, the complete variable domain reads DAMVIQNPRYQVTQFGKPVTLSCSQTLNHNVMYWYQQKSSQAPKLLFHYYDKDFNNEADTPDNFQSRRPNTSFCFLDIRSPGLGDTAMYLCATSSLRGLQYFGPGTRLLVL.

The chain has TRBV18 and TRBJ2-7; either TRBD1 or TRBD2 may supply D (5 bases each). The CDR3 extends over 12 amino acids. Between the trimmed V and J ends, which lost 8 bases and 3 bases, there was a span of 11 bases. Germline CDR1 is KGHSH and CDR2 is LQKENI. The CDR3 DNA reads as TGTGCCAGCCGTGGTGGGGGCTACGAGCAGTACTTC. Encoded protein: CASRGGGYEQYF.

This rearrangement joins TRBV29-1 to TRBJ1-1; D ambiguous. CDR1 is SQVTM and CDR2 is ANQGSEA in the germline V gene. V lost 8 bases and J 1 base, leaving 8 bases between the germline ends. The CDR3 has 11 residues. This CDR3 is CSMLRNTEAFF. Here the CDR3 DNA reads TGCAGCATGCTACGGAACACTGAAGCTTTCTTT.

The chain joins TRBV6-1 to TRBJ1-2, with D possibly TRBD1 on 6 matching bases. Germline lookup yields CDR1 MNHNS and CDR2 SASEGT. The V end lost 6 bases, the J end lost 6 bases, and 17 bases lay between the germline ends. The CDR3 consists of 14 residues. CDR3 sequence (DNA): TGTGCCAGCAGGGAGTGGCAGGGGCGAAATGGCTACACCTTC. Encoded protein: CASREWQGRNGYTF.

This chain joins TRBV7-9 and TRBJ1-1; D is perhaps TRBD1 (5 bases). Germline-derived CDR1 and CDR2 are SEHNR and FQNEAQ (reference sequence). The V gene lost 7 bases and the J gene lost 6 bases, with 15 bases spanning the gap. The CDR3 loop spans 13 amino acids. The CDR3 DNA reads as TGTGCCAGCAACATGGGGACTGCCTCTGAAGCTTTCTTT. Translating it yields CASNMGTASEAFF.

The chain joins TRBV29-1 to TRBJ2-1; D is ambiguous. The CDR3 covers 12 residues. Trimming took 3 bases from V and 7 from J, leaving 10 bases between them. Looked up from germline, CDR1 is SQVTM and CDR2 is ANQGSEA. CDR3 protein: CSVEALLNEQFF. Written as DNA, the CDR3 is TGCAGCGTTGAGGCACTCCTTAATGAGCAGTTCTTC.

This sequence joins TRBV28 and TRBJ2-5, with TRBD2 as a possible D gene (5 bases). Germline V gene lookup returns CDR1 MDHEN and CDR2 SYDVKM. This CDR3 is 14 amino acids long. Trimming shortened V by 6 bases and J by 4 bases, and 15 bases separated the two germline ends. CDR3 bases: TGTGCCAGCAGCCATGGCGGGCTGGGAGAGACCCAGTACTTC. This codes for CASSHGGLGETQYF.

The V call is TRBV7-2, the J call TRBJ2-3, with 9 bases aligning to TRBD2. Germline V gene lookup returns CDR1 SGHTA and CDR2 FQGNSA. V was pared by 5 bases and J by 2 bases, with 8 bases of the junction left unmatched. The CDR3 is 16 amino acids. The CDR3: CASSRTSAGDTDTQYF. The DNA of the CDR3 is TGTGCCAGCAGCCGGACTAGCGCGGGAGACACAGATACGCAGTATTTT.

The chain is built from TRBV29-1 and TRBJ2-1, with 8 bases that match TRBD1. Per germline, CDR1 SQVTM and CDR2 ANQGSEA. This CDR3 region has 15 residues. J lost 3 bases, V lost 6 bases, and 10 bases had no gene match. DNA of the CDR3: TGCAGCGTCTCGATGGGGACAGGCCACTACAATGAGCAGTTCTTC. Encoded protein: CSVSMGTGHYNEQFF.

This rearrangement joins TRBV18 to TRBJ2-1; D is perhaps TRBD1 (6 bases). Germline CDR1 reads KGHSH; CDR2 reads LQKENI. This CDR3 spans 17 amino acids. V was shortened by 2 bases and J by 6 bases, with 20 bases between the two germline ends. As DNA, the CDR3 is TGTGCCAGCTCACCAGCATCCGGGACGCAGGGGACCAATGAGCAGTTCTTC. Protein sequence: CASSPASGTQGTNEQFF.

The chain employs TRBV19 and TRBJ2-6; D not certain. Trimming took 6 bases from V and 4 from J, leaving 4 bases between them. Germline V gene lookup returns CDR1 LNHDA and CDR2 SQIVND (reference sequence). The CDR3 loop spans 12 amino acids. The CDR3 nucleotides read TGTGCCAGTAGGCCCGGGGCCAACGTCCTGACTTTC. It yields the protein CASRPGANVLTF.

This chain joins TRBV12-3 or TRBV12-4 and TRBJ2-7; 7 bases are a match to TRBD2. The V and J ends lost 7 bases and 0 bases, in that order; junction bases with no gene match: 6. There are 14 residues in the CDR3. This chain's CDR3 is CASNHRDYSYEQYF. DNA of the CDR3: TGTGCCAGCAATCACCGGGACTACTCCTACGAGCAGTACTTC.

The chain employs TRBV2 and TRBJ2-3; the D is unclear. Trimming left V 7 bases short and J 0 bases short, with 11 bases between. In germline, CDR1 is SNHLY, CDR2 FYNNEI. This CDR3 is 14 amino acids long. DNA for the CDR3: TGTGCCAGCAAGGAGTCGGCTAGCACAGATACGCAGTATTTT. Translated: CASKESASTDTQYF.

This chain connects TRBV5-1 to TRBJ1-1; D gene unclear. Germline values: CDR1 SGHRS, CDR2 YFSETQ. The ends were cut back, 4 bases at V and 1 base at J, with 14 bases in the middle. The CDR3 length is 15 residues. The DNA for the CDR3 is TGCGCCAGCAGCCCAGAAAACAGAGCGAACACTGAAGCTTTCTTT. This translates into CASSPENRANTEAFF.

This chain links TRBV6-2 or TRBV6-3 with TRBJ2-1, with a tentative D call TRBD2 (6 bases). Germline CDR1 reads MNHEY; CDR2 reads SVGEGT. This CDR3 has 13 residues. Trimming stripped 6 bases from V and 4 bases from J, with 10 bases between. Here the CDR3 DNA reads TGTGCCAGCAGGGCGGGATTATACAATGAGCAGTTCTTC. It is translated as CASRAGLYNEQFF.

V gene TRBV9 combines with J gene TRBJ2-7; 14 bases fit TRBD2. Germline values: CDR1 SGDLS, CDR2 YYNGEE. V trimming: 3 bases; J trimming: 3 bases; junction bases outside the gene matches: 5. The CDR3 runs to 16 residues. CDR3 protein: CASSEGLAGGIYEQYF. CDR3 nucleotide sequence: TGTGCCAGCAGCGAAGGACTAGCGGGAGGTATCTACGAGCAGTACTTC.